A selection of T cell receptor beta chains follows, all from one sample in a study of beta chain features in type 1 diabetes. Sequenced by immunoSEQ multiplex PCR; TCRdb stores in-frame clones only, minus some. This table has around 250,000 clones, about 30% appearing once. The specimen was central memory CD4+ T cells from blood. These receptors all stem from a man aged 30 to 45 in good health. Both conserved end residues are part of each CDR3. A D gene is named only where the DNA matches it firmly. Size tells how often a clone was seen (once, few, many) or the class of an expanded clone, and some rows leave it out.

TRBD2	few	TRBJ2-2	TRBV28	CASSSSGNTGELFF	TGTGCCAGCAGTTCTAGCGGGAACACCGGGGAGCTGTTTTTT
TRBD2	.	TRBJ2-1	TRBV27	CASSLWPILAGARSYNEQFF	TGTGCCAGCAGTTTATGGCCCATACTAGCGGGAGCTCGGTCCTACAATGAGCAGTTCTTC
TRBD1	.	TRBJ2-1	TRBV9	CASSAPRGDRARNEQFF	TGTGCCAGCAGCGCCCCCCGGGGGGACAGGGCTCGTAATGAGCAGTTCTTC
TRBD1	few	TRBJ2-7	TRBV4-3	CASSLDRGYEQYF	TGCGCCAGCAGCCTCGACAGGGGGTACGAGCAGTACTTC
.	few	TRBJ1-1	TRBV30	CAWSGASVNTEAFF	TGTGCCTGGAGTGGGGCCAGCGTAAACACTGAAGCTTTCTTT
.	.	TRBJ2-5	TRBV10-1	CASSESGTQYF	TGCGCCAGCAGTGAGTCGGGGACCCAGTACTTC
TRBD2	.	TRBJ2-7	TRBV7-8	CASSPRAGGIYEQYF	TGTGCCAGCAGCCCCCGAGCGGGGGGGATCTACGAGCAGTACTTC
.	.	TRBJ1-1	TRBV28	CASSLGQGEAFF	TGTGCCAGCAGTTTGGGGCAGGGTGAAGCTTTCTTT
TRBD2	few	TRBJ2-7	TRBV7-2	CASSSGLAVSYEQYF	TGTGCCAGCAGCTCAGGACTAGCGGTGTCCTACGAGCAGTACTTC
.	.	TRBJ2-1	TRBV6-6	CASSYARRDEQFF	TGTGCCAGCAGTTACGCGCGTAGAGATGAGCAGTTCTTC
.	few	TRBJ2-7	TRBV14	CASSQVWGEQYF	TGTGCCAGCAGCCAAGTGTGGGGGGAGCAGTACTTC
TRBD1	.	TRBJ2-5	TRBV5-1	CASRAGGGRETQYF	TGCGCCAGCAGAGCAGGGGGCGGCCGAGAGACCCAGTACTTC
TRBD2	.	TRBJ2-5	TRBV5-1	CASSFGTSRETQYF	TGCGCCAGCAGCTTCGGGACTAGCAGGGAGACCCAGTACTTC
TRBD1	many	TRBJ2-7	TRBV29-1	CSVEGDRGGGQYF	TGCAGCGTTGAAGGCGACAGGGGGGGCGGTCAGTACTTC
.	.	TRBJ1-3	TRBV9	CASGPGTFSANTIYF	TGTGCCTCAGGGCCAGGGACTTTTTCAGCAAACACCATATATTTT
.	few	TRBJ2-4	TRBV7-7	CASSSDRGGIQYF	TGTGCCAGCAGCTCTGACCGCGGCGGGATTCAGTACTTC
TRBD1	few	TRBJ1-2	TRBV4-3	CASSQGTGTFYGYTF	TGCGCCAGCAGCCAAGGGACAGGCACTTTCTATGGCTACACCTTC
.	few	TRBJ2-7	TRBV6-1	CASRDIFGYEQYF	TGTGCCAGCAGGGACATTTTTGGCTACGAGCAGTACTTC
.	.	TRBJ2-3	TRBV18	CASSPKGSTDTQYF	TGTGCCAGCTCACCAAAGGGCAGCACAGATACGCAGTATTTT
TRBD1	few	TRBJ1-1	TRBV30	CACDRGGTEAFF	TGTGCCTGTGACAGGGGAGGCACTGAAGCTTTCTTT
.	few	TRBJ2-7	TRBV30	CAWSVGGGGYEQYF	TGTGCCTGGAGTGTAGGAGGGGGCGGATACGAGCAGTACTTC
TRBD2	.	TRBJ2-3	TRBV27	CASRLDVAGRGTQYF	TGTGCCAGCAGGCTAGACGTAGCGGGAAGAGGCACGCAGTATTTT